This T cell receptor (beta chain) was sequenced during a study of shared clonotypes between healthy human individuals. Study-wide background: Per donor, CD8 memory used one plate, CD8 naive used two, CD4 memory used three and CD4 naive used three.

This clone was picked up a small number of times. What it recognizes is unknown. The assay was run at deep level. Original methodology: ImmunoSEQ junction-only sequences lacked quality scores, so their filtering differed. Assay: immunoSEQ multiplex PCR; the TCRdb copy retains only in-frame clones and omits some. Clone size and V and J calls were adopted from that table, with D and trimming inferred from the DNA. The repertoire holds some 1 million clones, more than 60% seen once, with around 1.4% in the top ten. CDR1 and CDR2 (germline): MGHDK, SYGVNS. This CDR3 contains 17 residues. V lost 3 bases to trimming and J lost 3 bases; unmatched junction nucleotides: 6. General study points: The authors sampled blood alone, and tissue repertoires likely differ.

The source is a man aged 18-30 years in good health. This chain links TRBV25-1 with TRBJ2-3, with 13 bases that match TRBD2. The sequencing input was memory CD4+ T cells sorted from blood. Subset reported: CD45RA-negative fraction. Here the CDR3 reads CASSEWGTSGKTDTQYF. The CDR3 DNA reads TGTGCCAGCAGTGAGTGGGGGACTAGCGGGAAGACAGATACGCAGTATTTT.